This T cell receptor beta chain was recorded in a study of blood T cell repertoires in COVID-19. Study details: T cells, B-cell-depleted T cells, or PBMCs provided the cDNA or gDNA that served as material.

Original processing notes: Amplifying reference gene primers gave estimates of nucleated cell counts. This table comes from immunoSEQ multiplex PCR, and its TCRdb copy is limited to in-frame clones, with some not included. That table supplies the V and J calls and clone size; D and trimming were determined from the DNA. The sample includes around 230,000 clones, roughly four fifths of them seen just once. Trimming removed 1 base from V and 4 bases from J, with 11 bases in between. The CDR3 consists of 15 residues. Germline CDR1 SGHVS, CDR2 FQNEAQ. The chain recombines TRBV7-8 with TRBJ1-5; D ambiguous. The receptor was derived from a woman between 55 and 75 years old with active or convalescent COVID-19. The material sequenced was peripheral blood. CDR3: CASSLGPRGNQPQHF. DNA for the CDR3: TGTGCCAGCAGCTTAGGGCCCCGAGGTAATCAGCCCCAGCATTTT.